This note documents a single T cell receptor (beta chain) sequence. The data were obtained in a study of blood T cell repertoires in COVID-19. TCRdb's table, derived via immunoSEQ multiplex PCR, lists solely in-frame clones and lacks some. The sample holds approximately 530,000 clones, roughly 89% seen once. V lost 0 bases, J lost 6 bases, and 15 bases lay in between. The CDR3 consists of 15 residues. In germline, CDR1 is SGHRS, CDR2 YFSETQ. Followed longitudinally, the Seattle patients had been enrolled during active infection. This chain links TRBV5-1 with TRBJ1-1; no definite D call. Sequencing was carried out using peripheral blood. This receptor was obtained from a woman in her fifties or sixties with COVID-19, enrolled during active disease. CDR3 nucleotide sequence: TGCGCCAGCAGCTTGGACGGGGTCACCCTCCCTGAAGCTTTCTTT. It codes for CASSLDGVTLPEAFF.